The 31 T cell receptor beta chains listed next were all sequenced from one sample in a study of blood T cell repertoires in COVID-19. Generated by immunoSEQ multiplex PCR, the TCRdb table keeps only in-frame clones and is missing some. The sample lists 94,000 or so clones, around 90% seen once, with approximately 8.7% in the top ten. What was sequenced was peripheral blood. These receptors originate from a woman in her 70s with acute or convalescent COVID-19.

A single count supports this clone. The CDR3 nucleotides read TGTGCCAGCAGGGTCCGGTCTAGCGGGAGCGCTGGCACAGATACGCAGTATTTT. Translated: CASRVRSSGSAGTDTQYF. This rearrangement joins TRBV27 to TRBJ2-3; TRBD2 matches at 10 bases. CDR3 size: 18 residues. Germline values: CDR1 MNHEY, CDR2 SMNVEV (reference sequence). J was trimmed by 1 base and V by 6 bases; bases with no gene match: 13.

This rearrangement joins TRBV19 to TRBJ1-1; TRBD1 might be the D (5 bases). V was trimmed by 5 bases and J by 4 bases, leaving 8 bases between them. Per germline, CDR1 LNHDA and CDR2 SQIVND (reference sequence). CDR3 length: 12 residues. This CDR3 reads CASSQGSTEAFF. Here the CDR3 DNA reads TGTGCCAGTAGTCAGGGAAGCACTGAAGCTTTCTTT.

The chain recombines TRBV7-8 with TRBJ2-7, with a weak D call TRBD1 (6 bases). This CDR3 has 14 residues. Germline V gene sequence: CDR1 SGHVS, CDR2 FQNEAQ. V was trimmed by 1 base and J by 2 bases, leaving 9 bases between them. CDR3 region: CASSLGQVPYEQYF. DNA of the CDR3: TGTGCCAGCAGCTTAGGACAGGTTCCCTACGAGCAGTACTTC. The full variable domain, its missing parts supplied by reference TRBV7-8 and TRBJ2-7, is GAGVSQSPRYKVAKRGQDVALRCDPISGHVSLFWYQQALGQGPEFLTYFQNEAQLDKSGLPSDRFFAERPEGSVSTLKIQRTQQEDSAVYLCASSLGQVPYEQYFGPGTRLTVT.

V gene TRBV19 combines with J gene TRBJ1-2, with D maybe TRBD1 (6 bases). Trimming removed 3 bases at V and 4 bases at J, with 9 bases between. The CDR3 extends over 13 amino acids. In germline, CDR1 is LNHDA, CDR2 SQIVND (reference sequence). The CDR3 coding sequence is TGTGCCAGTAGTATTGGGGGCGTCTATGGCTACACCTTC. It is translated as CASSIGGVYGYTF.

The rearrangement links TRBV19 to TRBJ2-1; 8 nucleotides match TRBD1. The V and J ends lost 5 bases and 10 bases, in that order; junction bases with no gene match: 4. The CDR3 contains 12 residues. CDR1 LNHDA and CDR2 SQIVND come from the germline V gene (reference sequence). CDR3 coding DNA: TGTGCCAGTAGTGAACAGGGGGACGAGCAGTTCTTC. Encoded protein: CASSEQGDEQFF.

V gene TRBV7-9 combines with J gene TRBJ1-2; D gene unclear. From germline, CDR1 is SEHNR and CDR2 FQNEAQ (reference sequence). The V and J ends lost 0 bases and 2 bases respectively, with 10 bases between them. This CDR3 has 15 residues. The CDR3 here is CASSLAAGPNYGYTF. CDR3 bases: TGTGCCAGCAGCTTAGCCGCGGGTCCCAACTATGGCTACACCTTC.

V is TRBV24-1 and J is TRBJ1-6; TRBD1 matches at 8 bases. Germline values: CDR1 KGHDR, CDR2 SFDVKD. This CDR3 spans 13 amino acids. The V segment lost 7 bases and the J segment 8 bases; nucleotides outside the gene matches: 3. CDR3 in amino acids: CATRKDRDSPLHF. The DNA of the CDR3 is TGTGCCACCAGAAAGGACAGGGATTCACCCCTCCACTTT.

This clone was observed a single time. The chain combines TRBV18 with TRBJ2-1; 12 bases agree with TRBD2. The J segment lost 5 bases and the V segment lost 2 bases, leaving 4 bases of the junction unmatched. Germline V lookup: CDR1 KGHSH, CDR2 LQKENI. This CDR3 has 16 residues. CDR3 protein: CASSPALAGGNNEQFF. The CDR3 nucleotides are TGTGCCAGCTCACCAGCACTAGCGGGGGGAAACAATGAGCAGTTCTTC.

The chain joins TRBV11-2 to TRBJ1-4, with TRBD1 identical over 10 bases. CDR1 and CDR2 (germline): SGHAT, FQNNGV. Trimming cost V 5 bases and J 2 bases; bases outside gene matches: 5. The length of the CDR3 is 16 residues. CDR3 in amino acids: CASSKTGGRTNEKLFF. For the CDR3, the DNA is TGTGCCAGCAGCAAGACAGGGGGCAGGACTAATGAAAAACTGTTTTTT.

This rearrangement joins TRBV20-1 to TRBJ1-1; no firm D call. CDR1 is DFQATT, CDR2 SNEGSKA, per germline (reference sequence). V gave up 8 bases and J gave up 9 bases, with 16 bases separating them. CDR3 length: 11 residues. This CDR3 reads CSQTPGSKAFF. The CDR3 DNA sequence: TGCAGTCAAACCCCGGGGTCGAAAGCTTTCTTT.

The chain is built from TRBV7-2 and TRBJ2-3; tentative D call: TRBD2 (5 bases). CDR1 and CDR2 (germline): SGHTA, FQGNSA. The CDR3 sequence is 13 residues long. V was pared by 3 bases and J by 11 bases, with 15 bases between. This CDR3 is CASSLTGGGGQYF. CDR3 DNA sequence: TGTGCCAGCAGCTTGACGGGCGGAGGAGGGCAGTATTTT.

The CDR3 protein is CASTRVFDTGELFF. CDR3 DNA sequence: TGTGCCAGCACCAGGGTCTTCGACACCGGGGAGCTGTTTTTT. V and J are TRBV6-5 and TRBJ2-2; the D gene is possibly TRBD1 (5 bases). V gave up 7 bases and J gave up 3 bases, with 12 bases separating them. This CDR3 has 14 amino acids. CDR1 is MNHEY and CDR2 is SVGAGI in the germline V gene.

This clone was seen just once. V gene TRBV28 combines with J gene TRBJ1-1; D is uncertain. The CDR3 totals 20 residues. Germline lookup yields CDR1 MDHEN and CDR2 SYDVKM. Trimming shortened V by 1 base and J by 3 bases, and 27 bases separated the two germline ends. The DNA for the CDR3 is TGTGCCAGCAGTTTATCTTACGGGGAGGCCGGGTCAAGAACCTACACTGAAGCTTTCTTT. Translating gives CASSLSYGEAGSRTYTEAFF.

This clone appeared once. The J gene is TRBJ1-1, the V gene TRBV14; D is perhaps TRBD1 (6 bases). The CDR3 has 13 residues. Germline V gene lookup returns CDR1 SGHDN and CDR2 FVKESK. The V gene lost 4 bases and the J gene lost 6 bases, with 12 bases spanning the gap. The CDR3 protein is CASSPQGFPEAFF. The CDR3 nucleotides read TGTGCCAGCAGCCCACAGGGTTTCCCTGAAGCTTTCTTT.

The gene calls are TRBV7-2 and TRBJ1-1; D ambiguous. The CDR3 length is 15 residues. In germline, CDR1 is SGHTA, CDR2 FQGNSA. Trimming removed 2 bases from V and 3 bases from J, with 13 bases in between. The CDR3 here is CASSLHRPGDTEAFF. The DNA for the CDR3 is TGTGCCAGCAGCTTACACAGACCCGGGGACACTGAAGCTTTCTTT.

This chain uses TRBV4-1 with TRBJ1-3; D uncertain. The V and J ends lost 5 bases and 1 base respectively, with 9 bases between them. Germline V CDR1 and CDR2: MGHRA, YSYEKL. The CDR3 has 14 amino acids. The CDR3 nucleotides read TGCGCCAGCAGCGGAGGCAGTTCTGGAAACACCATATATTTT. Translation gives CASSGGSSGNTIYF.

The rearrangement links TRBV5-1 to TRBJ1-6; 8 bases are a match to TRBD1. Germline V CDR1 and CDR2: SGHRS, YFSETQ. The CDR3 extends over 16 amino acids. V gave up 0 bases and J gave up 7 bases; unmatched junction bases: 6. The CDR3 DNA reads as TGCGCCAGCAGCTTGGGTGACAGGGGTTTGAATTCACCCCTCCACTTT. This gives the protein CASSLGDRGLNSPLHF. The full variable domain, rest sourced from reference TRBV5-1 and TRBJ1-6, is KAGVTQTPRYLIKTRGQQVTLSCSPISGHRSVSWYQQTPGQGLQFLFEYFSETQRNKGNFPGRFSGRQFSNSRSEMNVSTLELGDSALYLCASSLGDRGLNSPLHFGNGTRLTVT.

The chain joins TRBV5-4 to TRBJ1-2; no reliable D call. CDR3 size: 13 residues. Germline V CDR1 and CDR2: SGHNT, YYREEE (reference sequence). The V and J ends lost 4 bases and 4 bases respectively, with 11 bases between them. The CDR3 is CASSQVRAYGYTF. CDR3 nucleotide sequence: TGTGCCAGCAGCCAAGTGCGGGCCTATGGCTACACCTTC.

The chain couples TRBV12-2 to TRBJ1-2. TRBV12-2 is a recognized pseudogene. The CDR3 is 15 residues long. CDR3 in amino acids: CASRARLNSRCGYTF. Here the CDR3 DNA reads TGTGCAAGTCGCGCACGACTGAATAGTAGGTGTGGCTACACCTTC.

This clone was picked up one time. The V and J genes are TRBV19 and TRBJ2-7, with D tentatively TRBD2 (7 bases). The CDR3 contains 17 residues. Trimming took 3 bases from V and 9 from J, leaving 27 bases between them. Per the germline V gene, CDR1 is LNHDA and CDR2 is SQIVND (reference sequence). The CDR3 is CASSIGNGGPSLDRQYF. The CDR3 DNA is TGTGCCAGTAGTATCGGTAACGGGGGGCCATCCTTGGACAGGCAGTACTTC.

The chain uses TRBV19 and TRBJ2-2; 11 nucleotides align to TRBD2. J lost 1 base, V lost 5 bases, and 18 bases had no gene match. The CDR3 consists of 21 residues. Looked up from germline, CDR1 is LNHDA and CDR2 is SQIVND (reference sequence). The CDR3 is CASSVTPPGLAARGNTGELFF. As DNA, the CDR3 is TGTGCCAGTAGTGTAACGCCTCCGGGACTAGCGGCACGGGGGAACACCGGGGAGCTGTTTTTT.

This chain uses TRBV7-9 with TRBJ2-3; D is undetermined. V shed 2 bases and J shed 4 bases, with 16 bases lying between them. The CDR3 is made up of 16 amino acids. Germline V gives CDR1 SEHNR, CDR2 FQNEAQ (reference sequence). The CDR3 nucleotides read TGTGCCAGCAGCTTATCCGCGATAACTAATGCAGATACGCAGTATTTT. The encoded protein is CASSLSAITNADTQYF.

This clone was seen a handful of times. This chain's CDR3 is CATSDSRTDNQPQHF. The DNA for the CDR3 is TGTGCCACCAGTGACTCCAGGACAGACAATCAGCCCCAGCATTTT. The V and J genes are TRBV24-1 and TRBJ1-5, with TRBD1 as a possible D gene (6 bases). The CDR3 has 15 residues. Germline assignment: CDR1 KGHDR and CDR2 SFDVKD. Deletions cut 4 bases from V and 3 bases from J, with 12 bases between.

The chain carries TRBV7-2 and TRBJ1-1; D is perhaps TRBD1 (5 bases). Deletions cut 2 bases from V and 0 bases from J, with 16 bases between. Germline loops: CDR1 SGHTA, CDR2 FQGNSA. The CDR3 is 17 amino acids. The CDR3 DNA reads TGTGCCAGCAGCTTATTATATGGAACAGGCCTGAACACTGAAGCTTTCTTT. Translating gives CASSLLYGTGLNTEAFF.

The genes are TRBV28 and TRBJ2-7; a weak D match, TRBD2 (6 bases). V was shortened by 7 bases and J by 12 bases, with 16 bases between the two germline ends. The CDR3 extends over 11 amino acids. Germline V gives CDR1 MDHEN, CDR2 SYDVKM. CDR3 coding DNA: TGTGCCAGCAAGGGGAGGACCACTGGGTACTTC. It translates to CASKGRTTGYF.

This chain links TRBV3-1 (or the pseudogene TRBV3-2) with TRBJ2-5; 10 nucleotides match TRBD2. This CDR3 has 16 amino acids. The trim removed 2 bases at V and 2 bases at J, leaving 5 bases unmatched. CDR1 is LGHDT and CDR2 is YNNKEL in the germline V gene (reference sequence). The CDR3 reads CASSQTSGDIQETQYF. CDR3 nucleotides: TGTGCCAGCAGCCAAACTAGCGGGGACATACAAGAGACCCAGTACTTC.

This sequence joins TRBV5-4 and TRBJ2-7; 8 bases align to TRBD2. The CDR3 totals 15 residues. The germline gives CDR1 SGHNT, CDR2 YYREEE (reference sequence). V shed 4 bases, J shed 5 bases, and the junction held 11 bases outside the gene matches. DNA of the CDR3: TGTGCCAGCAGCCTGAGCGGGAGTAGGTCGGACGAGCAGTACTTC. Translating it yields CASSLSGSRSDEQYF.

The chain employs TRBV9 and TRBJ2-5; 7 nucleotides match TRBD1. The CDR3 is made up of 13 amino acids. The trim removed 2 bases at V and 4 bases at J, leaving 2 bases unmatched. CDR1 and CDR2 from the germline V gene are SGDLS and YYNGEE. Here the CDR3 reads CASSVDRAETQYF. CDR3 DNA: TGTGCCAGCAGCGTTGACAGGGCAGAGACCCAGTACTTC.

This chain links TRBV5-1 with TRBJ2-3, with TRBD1 matching over 9 bases. The CDR3 has 14 amino acids. The junction had 5 bases not matched to a gene; V was cut back by 7 bases and J by 2 bases. From germline, CDR1 is SGHRS and CDR2 YFSETQ. CDR3 bases: TGCGCCAGCCTCCGGGACAGGGACACAGATACGCAGTATTTT. This gives the protein CASLRDRDTDTQYF.

The chain is built from TRBV29-1 and TRBJ1-1; maybe TRBD1 (6 bases). The CDR3 has 13 amino acids. The ends were cut back, 2 bases at V and 2 bases at J, with 9 bases in the middle. Germline V gene data show CDR1 as SQVTM and CDR2 as ANQGSEA. As DNA, the CDR3 is TGCAGCGTTGAACCGGGACACAACACTGAAGCTTTCTTT. Its protein is CSVEPGHNTEAFF.

The chain links TRBV5-6 to TRBJ2-3, with no clear D. V was trimmed by 3 bases and J by 2 bases, leaving 10 bases between them. This CDR3 contains 14 residues. Germline V lookup: CDR1 SGHDT, CDR2 YYEEEE. The CDR3 region has the DNA TGTGCCAGCAGCTCCACAGATAACACAGATACGCAGTATTTT. As protein: CASSSTDNTDTQYF.